The 3 T cell receptor beta chains in this list originate from one sample, sequenced in a study of CD8 T cells in ankylosing spondylitis. The study's findings and limits: Within ankylosing spondylitis blood, a TCR beta motif made up of seven to nine highly homologous variants appeared to be characteristic.

Each CDR3 protein is one row after TCRdb ran MiXCR on the 5' RACE reads. The sample shows hundreds of thousands of distinct CDR3 sequences, about 11% of them seen only once. The antigens these receptors bind are not known. The sequencing sample was made of blood, either unsorted or a sorted T cell fraction (not recorded which). Source of these receptors: a male donor with ankylosing spondylitis.

This clonotype has only a few counts. The CDR3 protein is CASSSPDRGELGEQYF. CDR3 DNA: TGTGCCAGCAGTTCCCCTGACAGGGGGGAGCTGGGCGAGCAGTACTTC. The chain links TRBV28 to TRBJ2-7; 9 nucleotides align to TRBD1. The germline CDR1 and CDR2 sequences are MDHEN and SYDVKM. This CDR3 spans 16 amino acids. With 4 bases clipped from V and 6 bases from J, the junction kept 13 bases outside the gene matches.

The rearrangement uses TRBV6-1 and TRBJ2-3; D is ambiguous. Deletions cut 3 bases from V and 6 bases from J, with 10 bases between. CDR3 length: 13 residues. Germline CDR1 is MNHNS and CDR2 is SASEGT. The CDR3: CASSDYMTDTQYF. Here the CDR3 DNA reads TGTGCCAGCAGTGACTATATGACGGATACGCAGTATTTT.

J is TRBJ2-2 and V is TRBV29-1, with a possible D match to TRBD1 (6 bases). Germline CDR1 SQVTM, CDR2 ANQGSEA. V dropped 4 bases and J dropped 3 bases, with 12 bases sitting between them. The CDR3 is 14 residues long. Here the CDR3 reads CSVVRDIDTGELFF. In nucleotides, the CDR3 is TGCAGCGTTGTTCGGGACATTGACACCGGGGAGCTGTTTTTT.